These 2 T cell receptor beta chains were sequenced from one sample in a study of blood T cell repertoires in COVID-19. Some clones are missing from TCRdb's copy, which holds only in-frame ones; the method was immunoSEQ multiplex PCR. The table includes about 64,000 clones, about 72% detected once. The sequenced sample was peripheral blood. The receptors shown here come from an elderly man with acute or convalescent COVID-19.

This rearrangement joins TRBV19 to TRBJ2-3, with D possibly being TRBD2 (6 bases). This CDR3 region has 12 residues. The V gene's germline CDR1 is LNHDA and CDR2 SQIVND (reference sequence). V gave up 3 bases and J gave up 6 bases, with 7 bases separating them. The CDR3 nucleotides are TGTGCCAGTAGTATGGGACTGGATACGCAGTATTTT. Protein product: CASSMGLDTQYF.

The genes are TRBV7-9 and TRBJ1-6; 9 bases are shared with TRBD1. Per germline, CDR1 SEHNR and CDR2 FQNEAQ (reference sequence). CDR3 length: 17 residues. The J segment lost 6 bases and the V segment lost 1 base, leaving 7 bases of the junction unmatched. Here the CDR3 DNA reads TGTGCCAGCAGCTTAGGGGACAGGGAGCTTGCTAATTCACCCCTCCACTTT. This codes for CASSLGDRELANSPLHF.